These T cell receptor beta chains were read from a single sample in a study of T cells in Graves' hyperthyroidism and ophthalmopathy. TCRdb recomputed calls from the multiplex PCR reads with MiXCR, one row per CDR3 protein. The table records more than 500,000 distinct CDR3 sequences, about 14% of them present only once. The sample comprised blood. The receptors come from a woman between 40 and 50 years old with Graves' hyperthyroidism. Both conserved end residues are trimmed from each CDR3. Fields, in order: V gene, CDR3 length, J gene, CDR3 protein.

V gene: TRBV28
CDR3 length: 16
J gene: TRBJ2-5
CDR3 protein: ASSFGGIGREGAETQY

V gene: TRBV20-1
CDR3 length: 12
J gene: TRBJ2-3
CDR3 protein: SARATGLADTQY

V gene: TRBV27
CDR3 length: 12
J gene: TRBJ1-1
CDR3 protein: ASKNPGSNTEAF

V gene: TRBV6-1
CDR3 length: 10
J gene: TRBJ2-5
CDR3 protein: ASSVGVETQY

V gene: TRBV5-1
CDR3 length: 15
J gene: TRBJ2-2
CDR3 protein: ASSFLLRTQNTGELF

V gene: TRBV4-1
CDR3 length: 11
J gene: TRBJ2-7
CDR3 protein: ASSQNGDYEQY

V gene: TRBV7-9
CDR3 length: 12
J gene: TRBJ2-2
CDR3 protein: ASTRTVNTGELF

V gene: TRBV3-1
CDR3 length: 14
J gene: TRBJ2-1
CDR3 protein: ASSQDRLAGGNEQF

V gene: TRBV12-3/TRBV12-4
CDR3 length: 13
J gene: TRBJ2-3
CDR3 protein: ASSWSSGITDTQY

V gene: TRBV2
CDR3 length: 14
J gene: TRBJ2-1
CDR3 protein: ASSEPYYSSIGEQF

V gene: TRBV7-9
CDR3 length: 13
J gene: TRBJ1-5
CDR3 protein: ASSLVGEFNQPQH

V gene: TRBV5-4
CDR3 length: 11
J gene: TRBJ1-2
CDR3 protein: ASSLDRRYGYT

V gene: TRBV12-3/TRBV12-4
CDR3 length: 15
J gene: TRBJ2-1
CDR3 protein: ASSLRTGGPSYNEQF

V gene: TRBV4-1
CDR3 length: 13
J gene: TRBJ2-1
CDR3 protein: ASRQTGSSYNEQF

V gene: TRBV6-1
CDR3 length: 12
J gene: TRBJ2-7
CDR3 protein: ASSDAGALNEQY

V gene: TRBV5-1
CDR3 length: 15
J gene: TRBJ2-1
CDR3 protein: ASSLEVVRGRLNEQF

V gene: TRBV20-1
CDR3 length: 16
J gene: TRBJ2-7
CDR3 protein: SARDRQGSSGISYEQY

V gene: TRBV2
CDR3 length: 11
J gene: TRBJ2-7
CDR3 protein: ASRGRGTYVQY

V gene: TRBV2
CDR3 length: 15
J gene: TRBJ2-7
CDR3 protein: ASIRSAAASATYEQY

V gene: TRBV9
CDR3 length: 13
J gene: TRBJ2-3
CDR3 protein: ASSSQAGGTDTQY

V gene: TRBV27
CDR3 length: 12
J gene: TRBJ1-5
CDR3 protein: ASSDVGQIQPQH

V gene: TRBV11-1
CDR3 length: 12
J gene: TRBJ2-1
CDR3 protein: ASSRDLALNEQF

V gene: TRBV28
CDR3 length: 12
J gene: TRBJ2-1
CDR3 protein: ASTASGNYNEQF

V gene: TRBV6-1
CDR3 length: 11
J gene: TRBJ1-2
CDR3 protein: ASSGGQNHGYT

V gene: TRBV5-1
CDR3 length: 14
J gene: TRBJ2-1
CDR3 protein: ASSLPSGRADNEQF

V gene: TRBV5-1
CDR3 length: 13
J gene: TRBJ2-5
CDR3 protein: ASSLADDLQETQY

V gene: TRBV20-1
CDR3 length: 16
J gene: TRBJ2-1
CDR3 protein: SARVGQGLSSRYNEQF

V gene: TRBV5-6
CDR3 length: 13
J gene: TRBJ1-6
CDR3 protein: ASSYRGIDNSPLH

V gene: TRBV11-2
CDR3 length: 14
J gene: TRBJ2-3
CDR3 protein: ASSLYLAGWEDTQY

V gene: TRBV3-1
CDR3 length: 13
J gene: TRBJ1-1
CDR3 protein: ASSQGQAAPTEAF

V gene: TRBV2
CDR3 length: 12
J gene: TRBJ1-2
CDR3 protein: ASRSTSGTYGYT

V gene: TRBV5-1
CDR3 length: 15
J gene: TRBJ2-1
CDR3 protein: ASSLRGGTKNYNEQF

V gene: TRBV15
CDR3 length: 15
J gene: TRBJ2-7
CDR3 protein: ATSPIPGQGPSYEQY

V gene: TRBV5-1
CDR3 length: 12
J gene: TRBJ1-2
CDR3 protein: ASSAGHTNYGYT

V gene: TRBV19
CDR3 length: 13
J gene: TRBJ2-3
CDR3 protein: ASTNPGPSTDTQY

V gene: TRBV10-1
CDR3 length: 11
J gene: TRBJ2-5
CDR3 protein: ASSDPATETQY

V gene: TRBV2
CDR3 length: 10
J gene: TRBJ2-1
CDR3 protein: ASKTTNNEQF

V gene: TRBV2
CDR3 length: 13
J gene: TRBJ1-6
CDR3 protein: ASITDREYNSPLH

V gene: TRBV30
CDR3 length: 11
J gene: TRBJ2-7
CDR3 protein: AWNRDYDVEQY

V gene: TRBV2
CDR3 length: 12
J gene: TRBJ1-1
CDR3 protein: ASSEDSENTEAF

V gene: TRBV29-1
CDR3 length: 11
J gene: TRBJ2-7
CDR3 protein: SVVDRGQVEQY

V gene: TRBV25-1
CDR3 length: 14
J gene: TRBJ2-1
CDR3 protein: ASSDNLGGIYNEQF

V gene: TRBV18
CDR3 length: 13
J gene: TRBJ1-1
CDR3 protein: ASSPQETKNTEAF

V gene: TRBV11-2
CDR3 length: 13
J gene: TRBJ2-7
CDR3 protein: ASSSGQTLSYEQY

V gene: TRBV11-2
CDR3 length: 14
J gene: TRBJ2-6
CDR3 protein: ASSLVGHSGANVLT

V gene: TRBV5-1
CDR3 length: 14
J gene: TRBJ2-1
CDR3 protein: ASSLDTPQGGNEQF

V gene: TRBV7-8
CDR3 length: 13
J gene: TRBJ2-3
CDR3 protein: ASSQGGGQGDTQY

V gene: TRBV27
CDR3 length: 13
J gene: TRBJ2-1
CDR3 protein: ASSLFSGRDGEQF

V gene: TRBV30
CDR3 length: 13
J gene: TRBJ1-6
CDR3 protein: AWSVFGQGASPLH

V gene: TRBV3-1
CDR3 length: 12
J gene: TRBJ1-1
CDR3 protein: ASSQASGSTEAF

V gene: TRBV3-1
CDR3 length: 12
J gene: TRBJ1-1
CDR3 protein: ASSPTGQIGEAF

V gene: TRBV28
CDR3 length: 9
J gene: TRBJ2-1
CDR3 protein: ASRGSNEQF

V gene: TRBV29-1
CDR3 length: 13
J gene: TRBJ2-1
CDR3 protein: SVDSAGRFYNEQF

V gene: TRBV20-1
CDR3 length: 11
J gene: TRBJ1-2
CDR3 protein: SARGLSNYGYT

V gene: TRBV7-2
CDR3 length: 12
J gene: TRBJ2-1
CDR3 protein: ASSYGPRGDEQF

V gene: TRBV20-1
CDR3 length: 11
J gene: TRBJ2-7
CDR3 protein: SAPSGSWYEQY